This T cell receptor (beta chain) was identified during a study of blood T cell repertoires in COVID-19. Study-level information: COVID-19 samples, acute and convalescent, were from the United States, Italy and Spain. Sample material is recorded as cDNA or gDNA derived from T cells, B-cell-depleted T cells, or PBMCs.

Authors' analysis steps: Amplifying reference gene primers gave estimates of nucleated cell counts. Method: immunoSEQ multiplex PCR; TCRdb's copy keeps in-frame clones and lacks some. That table gives V, J and clone size, and the DNA gave D and trimming. Here the sample spans about 310,000 clones, over 75% being singletons. Germline CDR1 is SEHNR and CDR2 is FQNEAQ (reference sequence). Germline trimming cut 1 base from V and 6 bases from J; bases unmatched to any gene: 14. This CDR3 comprises 18 residues. The receptor was isolated from a man in his fifties or sixties with active or convalescent COVID-19. Sequencing used peripheral blood. The rearrangement joins TRBV7-9 to TRBJ2-3; 9 bases align to TRBD2. Written as DNA, the CDR3 is TGTGCCAGCAGCTTAGGATCGGGGGGGACTAGCCGGGAGGATACGCAGTATTTT. The encoded protein is CASSLGSGGTSREDTQYF.